These 4 T cell receptor beta chains originate from one sample sequenced in a study of blood T cell repertoires in COVID-19. Profiling relied on immunoSEQ multiplex PCR, and the TCRdb table lists in-frame clones only, not all of them. The sample holds a few hundred thousand clones; 85% are singletons and the top ten take around 20%. Sequenced material: PBMCs or T cells enriched from blood (not recorded which). The receptors here all came from a man aged 40-50 years who had recovered from COVID-19.

This chain connects TRBV6-1 to TRBJ2-1; unclear D gene. CDR1 is MNHNS and CDR2 is SASEGT in the germline V gene. The CDR3 is 16 amino acids. The V end was cut by 2 bases, the J end by 3 bases, with 14 bases between. CDR3 region: CASSEIGVWVYNEQFF. CDR3 DNA: TGTGCCAGCAGTGAAATAGGAGTTTGGGTCTACAATGAGCAGTTCTTC.

The chain recombines TRBV5-1 with TRBJ2-5; 9 bases align to TRBD2. The CDR3 extends over 14 amino acids. Germline-derived CDR1 and CDR2 are SGHRS and YFSETQ. V trimming: 3 bases; J trimming: 3 bases; junction bases outside the gene matches: 3. CDR3 nucleotide sequence: TGCGCCAGCAGCTCTAGCGGGGCGAAAGAGACCCAGTACTTC. This translates into CASSSSGAKETQYF.

This chain uses TRBV19 with TRBJ2-1; 10 bases agree with TRBD1. V was clipped by 5 bases and J by 6 bases; unmatched bases: 10. The germline CDR1 and CDR2 sequences are LNHDA and SQIVND (reference sequence). The CDR3 contains 16 residues. The CDR3 loop is CASSPPGQGVGNEQFF. The DNA for the CDR3 is TGTGCCAGTAGTCCACCAGGACAGGGGGTGGGCAATGAGCAGTTCTTC.

V usage is TRBV14 and J usage is TRBJ2-5, with D perhaps matching TRBD2 (6 bases). V was cut by 3 bases and J by 2 bases, with 7 bases left in between. This CDR3 has 13 residues. Germline values: CDR1 SGHDN, CDR2 FVKESK. Here the CDR3 DNA reads TGTGCCAGCAGCCAGCGGGAACAAGAGACCCAGTACTTC. Protein sequence: CASSQREQETQYF.